These 11 T cell receptor beta chains were sequenced from one sample in a study of shared clonotypes between healthy human individuals. TCRdb keeps only in-frame clones here, not all; method: immunoSEQ multiplex PCR. This table holds over 1.5 million clones, approximately 98% found once. Source material: naive CD4+ T cells sorted from blood. Subset in this sample: CD45RA+ positively selected. The receptors come from a young man in good health.

As concerns this clone: This CDR3 is also generated by other DNA sequences in the sample. V gene TRBV5-1 combines with J gene TRBJ2-7; possible D gene TRBD1, 6 bases. CDR1 is SGHRS and CDR2 is YFSETQ in the germline V gene. The CDR3 runs to 13 residues. V was pared by 2 bases and J by 2 bases, with 8 bases between. The CDR3 loop is CASSFPGAYEQYF. The CDR3 DNA reads TGCGCCAGCAGCTTTCCAGGGGCCTACGAGCAGTACTTC.

A remark on this clone: At one of its ends the junction is not consistent with the germline gene, which may arise from a read error. The chain recombines TRBV6-1 with TRBJ1-5; weak D call: TRBD1 (6 bases). Germline assignment: CDR1 MNHNS and CDR2 SASEGT. This CDR3 has 13 amino acids. In DNA, the CDR3 is TGTGCCTGCAGGTTGGGGGCTGGGCAGCCCCAGCATTTT. Translation gives CACRLGAGQPQHF.

As concerns this clone: Other DNA sequences within the sample encode an identical CDR3. This rearrangement joins TRBV4-3 to TRBJ2-3; perhaps TRBD2 as D (6 bases). The germline gives CDR1 LGHNA, CDR2 YSLEER. There are 15 residues in the CDR3. With 1 base removed from V and 0 bases from J, the gap between germline ends came to 8 bases. CDR3 sequence: CASSQGGTSTDTQYF. In nucleotides, the CDR3 is TGCGCCAGCAGCCAAGGGGGGACTAGCACAGATACGCAGTATTTT.

The chain uses TRBV5-1 and TRBJ2-7, with 11 bases matching TRBD1. There are 15 residues in the CDR3. J lost 11 bases, V lost 0 bases, and 10 bases had no gene match. Germline values: CDR1 SGHRS, CDR2 YFSETQ. CDR3 sequence (DNA): TGCGCCAGCAGCTTGGCCGGGACAGGGGGAAAAGGCGAGTACTTC. Translating it yields CASSLAGTGGKGEYF.

The chain joins TRBV5-1 to TRBJ2-1, with 9 bases that match TRBD2. The CDR3 is 16 amino acids. Trimming at V came to 4 bases and at J to 8 bases, leaving 13 bases not matched to a gene. Germline CDR1 and CDR2: SGHRS and YFSETQ. The CDR3 reads CASSPPASGIPDEQFF. The DNA for the CDR3 is TGCGCCAGCAGCCCCCCGGCTAGCGGGATTCCCGATGAGCAGTTCTTC.

This chain links TRBV19 with TRBJ1-1; possible D gene TRBD1, 6 bases. This CDR3 is built from 14 residues. CDR1 and CDR2 from the germline V gene are LNHDA and SQIVND (reference sequence). The V end lost 3 bases, the J end lost 3 bases, and 11 bases lay between the germline ends. CDR3 loop: CASSMRQEHTEAFF. The CDR3 coding sequence is TGTGCCAGTAGTATGAGACAGGAACACACTGAAGCTTTCTTT.

This clone came up once. CDR3 in DNA: TGTGCCAGCAGCAAAGATCGGACAGGGGTCCCCAACGAGCAGTACTTC. The encoded protein is CASSKDRTGVPNEQYF. The chain couples TRBV21-1 to TRBJ2-7; whether TRBD1, the table's D call, matches the DNA was not checked. TRBV21-1 is a pseudogene segment. The CDR3 is 16 residues long.

This clone appeared a single time. The genes are TRBV19 and TRBJ2-3; 7 bases line up with TRBD2. Looked up from germline, CDR1 is LNHDA and CDR2 is SQIVND (reference sequence). This CDR3 comprises 17 residues. V trimming: 4 bases; J trimming: 2 bases; junction bases outside the gene matches: 12. The CDR3 loop reads CASSTPGSGLTTDTQYF. In DNA form, the CDR3 reads TGTGCCAGTAGTACCCCGGGTAGCGGGCTTACCACAGATACGCAGTATTTT.

This clone was picked up one time. The chain employs TRBV5-1 and TRBJ1-5; 7 bases align to TRBD1. This CDR3 is 15 amino acids long. Trimming at V came to 0 bases and at J to 5 bases, leaving 5 bases not matched to a gene. Germline assignment: CDR1 SGHRS and CDR2 YFSETQ. This CDR3 is CASSLVAGGHQPQHF. The CDR3 DNA sequence: TGCGCCAGCAGCTTGGTGGCAGGGGGGCATCAGCCCCAGCATTTT.

V gene TRBV5-1 combines with J gene TRBJ2-7; 8 bases are a match to TRBD1. Germline V gene lookup returns CDR1 SGHRS and CDR2 YFSETQ. There are 15 residues in the CDR3. V dropped 3 bases and J dropped 2; count of bases not matched to a gene: 7. Here the CDR3 DNA reads TGCGCCAGCAGCTCCACGACAGGGGCCACCTACGAGCAGTACTTC. This sequence encodes CASSSTTGATYEQYF.

The V gene is TRBV10-1, the J gene TRBJ2-1; no firm D call. Germline CDR1 and CDR2: WNHNN and SYGVQD (reference sequence). The CDR3 extends over 14 amino acids. V dropped 2 bases and J dropped 12 bases, with 17 bases sitting between them. The CDR3 sequence is CASSEGSQKLGQFF. CDR3 nucleotides: TGCGCCAGCAGTGAGGGATCCCAAAAACTTGGGCAGTTCTTC.